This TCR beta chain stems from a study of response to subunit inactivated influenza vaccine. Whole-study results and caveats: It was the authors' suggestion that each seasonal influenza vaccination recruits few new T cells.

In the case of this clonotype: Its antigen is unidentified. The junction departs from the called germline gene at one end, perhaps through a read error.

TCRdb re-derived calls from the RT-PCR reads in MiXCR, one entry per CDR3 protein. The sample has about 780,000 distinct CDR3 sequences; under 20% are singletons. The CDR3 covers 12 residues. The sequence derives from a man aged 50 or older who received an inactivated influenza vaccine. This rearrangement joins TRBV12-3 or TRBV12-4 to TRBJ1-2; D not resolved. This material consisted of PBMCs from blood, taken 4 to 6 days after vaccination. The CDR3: CASSIAGSGYTF. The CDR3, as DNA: TGTGCCAGCAGTATAGCCGGGAGCGGCTACACCTTC.